This T cell receptor (beta chain) was identified during a study of STAT5B mutations in CD4+ large granular lymphocyte leukemia. Study as a whole: The CDR3 'QG' motif was associated with a particular HLA allele among healthy donors. Overall study findings and caveats: Compared with healthy controls (2/35), patient top clones favored TRBV06 (8/27). 25% of private leukemic clonotypes occurred rarely in other patients' non-leukemic repertoires.

This clone occurred a few times. Its specificity is unknown. Germline loops: CDR1 MDHEN, CDR2 SYDVKM. Trimming at V came to 3 bases and at J to 3 bases, leaving 16 bases not matched to a gene. This CDR3 spans 18 amino acids. The authors' processing: The detection floor for productive clonotype frequency was 2.59 x 10-5. Only in-frame clones appear in the TCRdb table, and some are missing; sequencing was by immunoSEQ multiplex PCR. V and J calls plus clone size are reproduced from that table; the DNA served to infer D and trimming. The sample yields under 40,000 clones, 71% seen once. J is TRBJ1-1 and V is TRBV28, with TRBD1 matching over 7 bases. Sequencing was done on a sample of CD4+ T cells from blood buffy coats. This TCR was sampled from a human donor in good health. Written as DNA, the CDR3 is TGTGCCAGCAGTTTCAACAGGGGTTCCCACACAAGGGACACTGAAGCTTTCTTT. Amino acids: CASSFNRGSHTRDTEAFF.